The clone carrying this T cell receptor (beta chain) appeared a few times. Its matching antigen is unknown. Healthy Caucasian individuals from Russia aged about 6 to 90 served as donors. The record originates from a study of blood T cells in healthy people across ages. For the second PCR, which ran for about 7 to 11 cycles, a sample-barcoded 5' primer and a J-beta primer mix were used. TCRdb used MiXCR to reprocess the 5' RACE reads, holding one entry per CDR3 protein. Of over a million distinct CDR3 sequences listed, 40% to 45% are singletons. Study-level results: Long-lived and aged donors differed, with more naive CD4+ cells and higher diversity in the long-lived. Significant beta diversity loss was already apparent by age around 36, declining roughly linearly.

The CDR3 consists of 15 residues. Per the germline V gene, CDR1 is MGHRA and CDR2 is YSYEKL. Unmatched junction bases numbered 7, after V lost 3 bases and J lost 4 bases. The sequencing input was blood. The chain recombines TRBV4-1 with TRBJ2-7; 9 positions match TRBD1. The clonotype was recovered from a woman aged 18-29 years in good health. CDR3 loop: CASSQEQGAYYEQYF. The CDR3 nucleotides read TGCGCCAGCAGCCAGGAACAGGGGGCTTATTACGAGCAGTACTTC.